This T cell receptor beta chain was retrieved from a study of T cell responses to AZD1222 COVID-19 vaccine. Generated by immunoSEQ multiplex PCR, the TCRdb table keeps only in-frame clones and is missing some. The sample consists of over 100,000 clones, approximately 91% of them appearing once. V lost 3 bases and J 0 bases, leaving 6 bases between the germline ends. CDR1 SGHTA and CDR2 FQGNSA come from the germline V gene. This CDR3 region has 15 residues. The sequenced sample was peripheral blood, obtained on day 0 of MenACWY control vaccination. This TCR derives from an adult in good health. This chain links TRBV7-2 with TRBJ1-6, with D unresolved. CDR3 bases: TGTGCCAGCAGCTTTCAGGCCTCCTATAATTCACCCCTCCACTTT. Translation: CASSFQASYNSPLHF.